One sample yielded the 14 T cell receptor beta chains listed below, sequenced in a study of T cell changes during pregnancy in multiple sclerosis. Clones were sequenced by immunoSEQ multiplex PCR, and TCRdb holds only the in-frame ones, with some missing. The data contain around 63,000 clones, 80% to 95% of them singletons. The sequencing used peripheral blood, collected in the third trimester of pregnancy. These receptors originate from a female donor in good health, enrolled as a control in a pregnancy study.

The chain has TRBV7-3 and TRBJ2-2; TRBD2 aligns across 8 bases. V lost 5 bases, J lost 4 bases, and 6 bases stayed unmatched. Per the germline V gene, CDR1 is SGHTA and CDR2 is FQGTGA. This CDR3 comprises 15 residues. This CDR3 reads CASSPGLAGTGELFF. The CDR3 region has the DNA TGTGCCAGCAGCCCCGGACTAGCCGGCACCGGGGAGCTGTTTTTT.

The gene calls are TRBV14 and TRBJ1-2, with no clear D. The germline V gene encodes CDR1 SGHDN and CDR2 FVKESK. V was cut by 0 bases and J by 2 bases, with 4 bases left in between. This CDR3 has 13 amino acids. Here the CDR3 reads CASSQELNYGYTF. CDR3 nucleotides: TGTGCCAGCAGCCAAGAACTCAACTATGGCTACACCTTC.

This clone was seen a single time. V is TRBV28 and J is TRBJ1-5; D uncertain. This CDR3 is 14 amino acids long. Per germline, CDR1 MDHEN and CDR2 SYDVKM. CDR3 bases: TGTGCTACCTTTAGCCCGTATAGCAATCAGCCCCAGCATTTT. This codes for CATFSPYSNQPQHF.

The genes are TRBV5-1 and TRBJ2-5; D not certain. This CDR3 is built from 13 residues. Germline CDR1 SGHRS, CDR2 YFSETQ. The V and J ends lost 1 base and 1 base respectively, with 5 bases between them. The DNA for the CDR3 is TGCGCCAGCAGCTTGACTGCCCAAGAGACCCAGTACTTC. Its translation is CASSLTAQETQYF. The full variable domain, completed using reference TRBV5-1 and TRBJ2-5, is KAGVTQTPRYLIKTRGQQVTLSCSPISGHRSVSWYQQTPGQGLQFLFEYFSETQRNKGNFPGRFSGRQFSNSRSEMNVSTLELGDSALYLCASSLTAQETQYFGPGTRLLVL.

The chain links TRBV5-1 to TRBJ2-7; 10 bases map to TRBD2. This CDR3 has 15 amino acids. In germline, CDR1 is SGHRS, CDR2 YFSETQ. V was clipped by 4 bases and J by 2 bases; unmatched bases: 6. The CDR3, as DNA: TGCGCCAGCAGCCCCCGGACTAGCGGAACCTACGAGCAGTACTTC. This sequence encodes CASSPRTSGTYEQYF.

The chain employs TRBV5-1 and TRBJ2-7; 7 nucleotides align to TRBD1. Per the germline V gene, CDR1 is SGHRS and CDR2 is YFSETQ. This CDR3 comprises 12 residues. V lost 0 bases, J lost 7 bases, and 1 base stayed unmatched. The CDR3 nucleotides read TGCGCCAGCAGCTTGGTGGACAGGGAGCAGTACTTC. Translation: CASSLVDREQYF.

The CDR3 sequence: CASSSGFAYGYTF. Written as DNA, the CDR3 is TGTGCCAGCAGTTCGGGTTTTGCTTATGGCTACACCTTC. The gene calls are TRBV27 and TRBJ1-2; no firm D call. CDR3 length: 13 amino acids. The germline V and J ends were trimmed by 4 bases and 5 bases, with 11 bases remaining between them. The germline gives CDR1 MNHEY, CDR2 SMNVEV (reference sequence).

The rearrangement uses TRBV19 and TRBJ1-5; D uncertain. Germline-derived CDR1 and CDR2 are LNHDA and SQIVND (reference sequence). V was trimmed by 4 bases and J by 0 bases, leaving 19 bases between them. The CDR3 length is 18 residues. CDR3 region: CASSKGEDYQYSNQPQHF. As DNA, the CDR3 is TGTGCCAGTAGTAAGGGCGAGGACTACCAATATAGCAATCAGCCCCAGCATTTT.

The gene calls are TRBV5-1 and TRBJ2-7; D uncertain. The V end was cut by 0 bases, the J end by 1 base, with 8 bases between. The CDR3 is 14 residues long. The V gene's germline CDR1 is SGHRS and CDR2 YFSETQ. The CDR3 bases are TGCGCCAGCAGCTTGGGCCGCAGATCCTACGAGCAGTACTTC. The encoded protein is CASSLGRRSYEQYF.

The chain carries TRBV7-2 and TRBJ1-1; TRBD1 agrees at 8 bases. The V and J ends lost 3 bases and 2 bases, in that order; junction bases with no gene match: 8. The CDR3 is 16 amino acids. The germline V gene encodes CDR1 SGHTA and CDR2 FQGNSA. CDR3 DNA sequence: TGTGCCAGCAGCTTCCCGGGACAGGATTCAAACACTGAAGCTTTCTTT. This sequence encodes CASSFPGQDSNTEAFF.

The chain links TRBV7-9 to TRBJ2-7; 7 nucleotides agree with TRBD2. The CDR3 has 15 residues. The germline CDR1 and CDR2 sequences are SEHNR and FQNEAQ (reference sequence). The junction had 11 bases not matched to a gene; V was cut back by 0 bases and J by 9 bases. The CDR3: CASSLALPSGNLQYF. CDR3 nucleotide sequence: TGTGCCAGCAGCTTAGCCCTTCCTAGCGGTAATTTGCAGTACTTC.

This chain uses TRBV5-6 with TRBJ2-2; 7 bases match TRBD1. The CDR3 loop spans 14 amino acids. J lost 5 bases, V lost 3 bases, and 4 bases had no gene match. Germline loops: CDR1 SGHDT, CDR2 YYEEEE. CDR3 sequence (DNA): TGTGCCAGCAGCTCCCAACAGGGGACCGGGGAGCTGTTTTTT. Its protein product is CASSSQQGTGELFF.

The rearrangement links TRBV11-1 to TRBJ2-5, with D perhaps matching TRBD2 (7 bases). V was trimmed by 8 bases and J by 7 bases, leaving 26 bases between them. This CDR3 is built from 16 residues. The germline CDR1 and CDR2 sequences are SGHAT and FQDESV (reference sequence). The CDR3 loop reads CASGPPLRGAWGTQYF. The CDR3 DNA is TGTGCCAGCGGCCCTCCTTTACGGGGGGCCTGGGGGACCCAGTACTTC.

The V call is TRBV4-3, the J call TRBJ1-2, with D perhaps TRBD1 (6 bases). The CDR3 runs to 16 residues. V shed 0 bases and J shed 3 bases, with 14 bases lying between them. The germline gives CDR1 LGHNA, CDR2 YSLEER. CDR3 nucleotide sequence: TGCGCCAGCAGCCAAGACGAGCCGGGACACCACTATGGCTACACCTTC. Its protein product is CASSQDEPGHHYGYTF.